Listed here is a single TCR beta chain. Its antigen is unidentified. The data originate from a study of T cell responses to AZD1222 COVID-19 vaccine. Overall study results and limits: Among the donors, most were white British and more were female, and clonal diversity was possibly underestimated. Spike-specific TCR breadth and depth grew following two AZD1222 doses. Per reports, nearly half of all spike-specific TCRs target regions that are unmutated in variants.

Using immunoSEQ multiplex PCR, the repertoire was profiled, and TCRdb retains in-frame clones only, with some absent. This table has some 55,000 clones, 70% to 90% appearing once. Trimming removed 8 bases from V and 0 bases from J, with 8 bases in between. Germline assignment: CDR1 MDHEN and CDR2 SYDVKM. CDR3 size: 12 residues. The specimen comprised peripheral blood, sampled on day 0 of AZD1222 vaccination. The chain links TRBV28 to TRBJ2-7; a weak D match, TRBD1 (6 bases). This clonotype was obtained from an adult in good health. The DNA of the CDR3 is TGTGCCAGCCGGGACACCTCCTACGAGCAGTACTTC. Encoded protein: CASRDTSYEQYF.